This TCR beta chain came from a study of blood T cell repertoires in COVID-19. Study summary: Sites in the United States, Italy and Spain provided acute and convalescent COVID-19 samples. PBMCs, B-cell-depleted T cells, or T cells were the source of the cDNA or gDNA that made up the material.

Germline V lookup: CDR1 SGHDT, CDR2 YYEEEE. V lost 4 bases to trimming and J lost 2 bases, with 19 bases between them. The CDR3 is 17 residues long. Methods used by the authors: It was from reference gene primer amplification that nucleated cell counts were estimated. Assay: immunoSEQ multiplex PCR; the TCRdb copy retains only in-frame clones and omits some. The V and J calls and clone size come from that table; D and trimming were worked out from the DNA. The repertoire holds 91,000 or so clones, over 80% seen once, with 3% to 4% in the top ten. This chain connects TRBV5-6 to TRBJ2-1; maybe TRBD2 (7 bases). This clonotype was obtained from a woman aged 45-60 years in a cohort sampled during active COVID-19. Material for sequencing was peripheral blood. CDR3 sequence reads: CASSRGGLADPYNEQFF. The CDR3 DNA follows: TGTGCCAGCAGCAGGGGGGGGCTAGCGGACCCCTACAATGAGCAGTTCTTC.